This T cell receptor beta chain was observed in a study of blood T cell repertoires in COVID-19. Background on the study: Samples taken during acute and convalescent COVID-19 were collected in the United States, Italy and Spain. Sample material is recorded as cDNA or gDNA derived from T cells, B-cell-depleted T cells, or PBMCs.

This CDR3 spans 18 amino acids. Authors' analysis steps: Reference gene primer amplification gave nucleated cell count estimates. The protocol was immunoSEQ multiplex PCR, while the TCRdb copy is restricted to in-frame clones and leaves out a portion. V, J and clone size are those of that table, while D and trimming were read from the DNA. The table lists tens of thousands of clones, approximately 91% of them singletons. V and J are TRBV12-2 and TRBJ1-5; the table calls TRBD1, which could not be checked here. TRBV12-2 is a listed pseudogene. This TCR was recovered from a man between 65 and 85 years old with acute or convalescent COVID-19. Specimen: peripheral blood. CDR3 region: CASRLAEPDRYSNQPQHF. In nucleotides, the CDR3 is TGTGCAAGTCGCTTAGCGGAGCCGGACAGATATAGCAATCAGCCCCAGCATTTT.